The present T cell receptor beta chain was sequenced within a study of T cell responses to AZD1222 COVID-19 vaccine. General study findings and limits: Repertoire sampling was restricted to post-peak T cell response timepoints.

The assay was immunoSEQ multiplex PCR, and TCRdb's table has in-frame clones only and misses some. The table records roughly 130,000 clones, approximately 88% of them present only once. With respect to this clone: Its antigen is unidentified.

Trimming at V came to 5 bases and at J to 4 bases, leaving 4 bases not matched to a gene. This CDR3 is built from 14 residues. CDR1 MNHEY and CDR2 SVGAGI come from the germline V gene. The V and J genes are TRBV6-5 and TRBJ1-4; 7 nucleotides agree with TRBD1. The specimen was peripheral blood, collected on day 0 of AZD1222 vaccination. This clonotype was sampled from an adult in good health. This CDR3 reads CASSNRGHNEKLFF. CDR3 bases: TGTGCCAGCAGTAACAGGGGACATAATGAAAAACTGTTTTTT.